This T cell receptor beta chain was captured in a study of blood T cell repertoires in COVID-19. Turning to the study itself: The United States, Italy and Spain provided the acute and convalescent COVID-19 samples. Sources were T cells, B-cell-depleted T cells, or PBMCs; the material itself was cDNA or gDNA.

Per the authors' pipeline: It was from reference gene primer amplification that nucleated cell counts were estimated. Libraries were prepared by immunoSEQ multiplex PCR; TCRdb keeps only in-frame clonotypes and omits some of them. Clone size and the V and J calls come from that table; the DNA yielded D and trimming. The sample carries tens of thousands of clones, around four fifths recorded once. The V end was cut by 7 bases, the J end by 0 bases, with 8 bases between. The CDR3 has 13 residues. From germline, CDR1 is KGHDR and CDR2 SFDVKD. This sequence was found in a woman between 45 and 60 years old with active or convalescent COVID-19. Sequencing was carried out using peripheral blood. V is TRBV24-1 and J is TRBJ2-5; D gene unclear. The CDR3 DNA is TGTGCCACCAGGGAGCCACACCAAGAGACCCAGTACTTC. Its translation: CATREPHQETQYF.